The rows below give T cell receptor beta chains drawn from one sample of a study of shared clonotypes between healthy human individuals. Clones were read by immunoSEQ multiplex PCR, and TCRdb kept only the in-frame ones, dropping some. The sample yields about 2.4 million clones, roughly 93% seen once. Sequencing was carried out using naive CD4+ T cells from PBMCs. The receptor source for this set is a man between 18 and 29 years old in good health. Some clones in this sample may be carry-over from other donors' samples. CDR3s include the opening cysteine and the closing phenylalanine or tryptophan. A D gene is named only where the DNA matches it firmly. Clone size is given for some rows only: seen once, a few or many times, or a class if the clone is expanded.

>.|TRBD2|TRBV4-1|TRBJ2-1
TGCGCCAGCAGCCAACCAACTAGCGGGAGGGCATTGGATGAGCAGTTCTTC
CASSQPTSGRALDEQFF
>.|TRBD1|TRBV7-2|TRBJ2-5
TGTGCCAGCAGCTTAAGGCCTGGACAGGGGACATTGGAGACCCAGTACTTC
CASSLRPGQGTLETQYF
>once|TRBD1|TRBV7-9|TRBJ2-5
TGTGCCAGCAGCTTAATGGCAGGGGGCCTGTGGGAGACCCAGTACTTC
CASSLMAGGLWETQYF
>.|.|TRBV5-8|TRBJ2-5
TGTGCCAGCAGCCTATCAGAGAGAGAGACCCAGTACTTC
CASSLSERETQYF
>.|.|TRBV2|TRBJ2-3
TGTGCCAGCAGAGCTAGACCCTCCACAGATACGCAGTATTTT
CASRARPSTDTQYF
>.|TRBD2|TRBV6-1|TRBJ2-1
TGTGCCAGCGGGACTAGCTACAATGAGCAGTTCTTC
CASGTSYNEQFF
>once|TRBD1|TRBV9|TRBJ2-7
TGTGCCAGCAGCGTAGCGGGACAGGACTACGAGCAGTACTTC
CASSVAGQDYEQYF
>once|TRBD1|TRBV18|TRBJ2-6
TGTGCCAGCTCACTAGGACAGGGTGCCACTGGGGCCAACGTCCTGACTTTC
CASSLGQGATGANVLTF
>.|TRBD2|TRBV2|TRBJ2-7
TGTGCCAGCACTACTAGCGGGAGCGAATACGAGCAGTACTTC
CASTTSGSEYEQYF
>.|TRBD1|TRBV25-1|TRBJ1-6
TGTGCCAGCAGTGCGTACAGGGGTCCCGCCGGGGATTCACCCCTCCACTTT
CASSAYRGPAGDSPLHF
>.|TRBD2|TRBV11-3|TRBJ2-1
TGTGCCAGCAGCCCCTCAACTAGCGGGAGAAGGCGTTGTTACAATGAGCAGTTCTTC
CASSPSTSGRRRCYNEQFF
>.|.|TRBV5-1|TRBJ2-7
TGCGCCAGCAGCTCGCAAGATCCCTCCTACGAGCAGTACTTC
CASSSQDPSYEQYF
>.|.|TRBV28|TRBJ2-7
TGTGCCAGCAGTGGCGGGGATTACGAGCAGTACTTC
CASSGGDYEQYF
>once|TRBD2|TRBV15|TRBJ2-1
TGTGCCACCAGCAGAGTTTCTAGCGGGGGGTTCCCCAATGAGCAGTTCTTC
CATSRVSSGGFPNEQFF
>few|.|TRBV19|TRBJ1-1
TGTGCCAGTACCAATCCCCCCGGGACATCGACCGTCGTCACTGAAGCTTTCTTT
CASTNPPGTSTVVTEAFF
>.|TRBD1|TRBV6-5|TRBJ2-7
TGTGCCAGCAGGGTTGACAGGGTACGCGAGCAGTACTTC
CASRVDRVREQYF
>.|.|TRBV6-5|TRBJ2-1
TGTGCCAGCAGTCCGGGGCTATACAATGAGCAGTTCTTC
CASSPGLYNEQFF
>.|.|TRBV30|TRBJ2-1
TGTGCCTGGAGTCCACCACTAGGCGTGTACTACAATGAGCAGTTCTTC
CAWSPPLGVYYNEQFF
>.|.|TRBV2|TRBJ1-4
TGTGCCAGCAGTGGGAATGGGGGGGGTGATCTGTTTTTT
CASSGNGGGDLFF
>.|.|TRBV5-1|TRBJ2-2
TGCGCCAGCAGCTTGGCTAGTTACACCGGGGAGCTGTTTTTT
CASSLASYTGELFF
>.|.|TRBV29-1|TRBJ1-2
TGCAGCGTCGGACAGTACTATGGCTACACCTTC
CSVGQYYGYTF
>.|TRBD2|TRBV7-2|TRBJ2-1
TGTGCCAGCAGCTTAGGGGGACTAGCGGGAGTTGAGCAGTTCTTC
CASSLGGLAGVEQFF
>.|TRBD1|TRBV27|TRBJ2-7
TGTGCCAGCAGTGTACAGGGGAACTCCTACGAGCAGTACTTC
CASSVQGNSYEQYF
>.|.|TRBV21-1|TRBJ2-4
TGTGCCAGCAGCAAATCATCGGGGTTAGGTATTCAGTACTTC
CASSKSSGLGIQYF
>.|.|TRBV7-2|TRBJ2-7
TGTGCCAGCAGCTTAGTTGCACAGCGGCACTCCTACGAGCAGTACTTC
CASSLVAQRHSYEQYF
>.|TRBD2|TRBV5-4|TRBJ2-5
TGTGCCAGCAGCTTGGTTGCGGGAGGTGGGGAGACCCAGTACTTC
CASSLVAGGGETQYF
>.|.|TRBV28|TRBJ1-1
TGTGCCAGCAGAGACCCCCGGGGGGCCGCGGCGAACACTGAAGCTTTCTTT
CASRDPRGAAANTEAFF
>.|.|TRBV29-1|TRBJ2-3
TGCAGCGTTCTGATCGGAGGGGCGGGCACAGATACGCAGTATTTT
CSVLIGGAGTDTQYF
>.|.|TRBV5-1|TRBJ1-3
TGCGCCAGCAGCTCGGGACTGCACAGTGAAAACACCATATATTTT
CASSSGLHSENTIYF
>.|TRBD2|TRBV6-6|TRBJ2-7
TGTGCCAGCACCAACATGGGAGGGACTAGCGACTACGAGCAGTACTTC
CASTNMGGTSDYEQYF
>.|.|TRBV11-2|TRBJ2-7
TGTGCCAGCAGCTACAACAGGGTCAACGAGCAGTACTTC
CASSYNRVNEQYF
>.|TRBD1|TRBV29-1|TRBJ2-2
TGCAGCGCCCAGACAGGGGTTAACACCGGGGAGCTGTTTTTT
CSAQTGVNTGELFF
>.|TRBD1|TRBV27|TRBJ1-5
TGTGCCAGCAAAGCCGGGACAGGGAGAGGCAATCAGCCCCAGCATTTT
CASKAGTGRGNQPQHF
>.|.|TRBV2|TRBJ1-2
TGTGCCAGCAGCGGAGGAGGCGCCATCTGGGGCTACACCTTC
CASSGGGAIWGYTF
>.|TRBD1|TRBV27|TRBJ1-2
TGTGCCAGCAGTTTATCGGGACAGGGACGCTATGGCTACACCTTC
CASSLSGQGRYGYTF
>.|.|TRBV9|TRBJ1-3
TGTGCCAGCAGTGACCCGGGCCGCTCTGGAAACACCATATATTTT
CASSDPGRSGNTIYF
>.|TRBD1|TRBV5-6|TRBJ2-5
TGTGCCAGCAGCTTGTTGGGACAGGGGGATTCGGAGACCCAGTACTTC
CASSLLGQGDSETQYF
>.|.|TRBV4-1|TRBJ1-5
TGCGCCAGCAGCCAAGATCAACAGGCCTTCCGAGCTCAGCCCCAGCATTTT
CASSQDQQAFRAQPQHF
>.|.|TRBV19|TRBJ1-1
TGTGCCAGTACTACTGTTAGAGGGACTGAAGCTTTCTTT
CASTTVRGTEAFF
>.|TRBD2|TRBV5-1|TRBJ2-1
TGCGCCAGCAGCTTGGTTCTCGGACTAGCGACCTACAATGAGCAGTTCTTC
CASSLVLGLATYNEQFF
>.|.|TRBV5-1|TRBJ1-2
TGCGCCAGCAGCTTTGAAGGCGATGGCTACACCTTC
CASSFEGDGYTF
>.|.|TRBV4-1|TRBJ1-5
TGCGCCAGCAGCCAAGATCGAGGCTTCTATAGCAATCAGCCCCAGCATTTT
CASSQDRGFYSNQPQHF
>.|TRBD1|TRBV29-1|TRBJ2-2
TGCAGCGTTGAAGGGACAGGAAGGACCGGGGAGCTGTTTTTT
CSVEGTGRTGELFF
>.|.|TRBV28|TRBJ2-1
TGTGCCAGCAGTTTTGGAGGGGGGAGTATTGGCAATGAGCAGTTCTTC
CASSFGGGSIGNEQFF
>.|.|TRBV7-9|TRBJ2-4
TGTGCCAGCAGCCTAATGGACGGTAAAAACATTCAGTACTTC
CASSLMDGKNIQYF
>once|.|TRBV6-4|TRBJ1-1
TGTGCCAGCAGTCTAGCGCCAGGAAGTATGAACACTGAAGCTTTCTTT
CASSLAPGSMNTEAFF
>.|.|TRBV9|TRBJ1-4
TGTGCCAGCAGCAAAAGCCCCGAGGGCAATGAAAAACTGTTTTTT
CASSKSPEGNEKLFF
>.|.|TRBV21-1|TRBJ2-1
TGTGCCAGCAGCAAAGGTGAGATAAATGATTGCAATGAGCAGTTCTTC
CASSKGEINDCNEQFF
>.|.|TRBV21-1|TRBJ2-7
TGTGCCAGCATCATGGTGACCCAGGGTCTCGCCGAGCAGTACTTC
CASIMVTQGLAEQYF
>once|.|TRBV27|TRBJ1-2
TGTGCCAGCAGTCCCAGGACAGAAATGACCTATGGCTACACCTTC
CASSPRTEMTYGYTF
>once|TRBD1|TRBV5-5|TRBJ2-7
TGTGCCAGCAGCTCGGGACAGGTCTGGGACGAGCAGTACTTC
CASSSGQVWDEQYF
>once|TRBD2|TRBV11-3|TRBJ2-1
TGTGCCAGCAGTGACCAAGTGCTAGCGGGTTCGAATGAGCAGTTCTTC
CASSDQVLAGSNEQFF
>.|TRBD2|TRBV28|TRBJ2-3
TGTGCCAGCAGTCAACTAGCGGGAGGGATAGATACGCAGTATTTT
CASSQLAGGIDTQYF